The rows below give T cell receptor beta chains drawn from one sample of a study of T cells in Graves' hyperthyroidism and ophthalmopathy. TCRdb independently ran MiXCR on the multiplex PCR reads; one entry per CDR3 protein. The sample yields fewer than 850,000 distinct CDR3 sequences, 15% to 20% seen once. The sample comprised blood. Source of these receptors: a man aged 45-65 years with Graves' hyperthyroidism. The CDR3 runs from the conserved cysteine through the conserved F or W. A D gene is named only where the DNA matches it firmly. Expanded clones get a size class; other rows say once, few or many, or leave the size out.

v_call	d_call	clone_size	j_call	cdr3_aa	cdr3_nt
TRBV10-1	TRBD2	many	TRBJ2-1	CASSDTSGSANEQFF	TGCGCCAGCAGCGATACTAGCGGGAGTGCAAATGAGCAGTTCTTC
TRBV7-2	NA	NA	TRBJ1-5	CASGFWGRDNQPQHF	TGTGCCAGTGGGTTCTGGGGACGGGACAATCAGCCCCAGCATTTT
TRBV20-1	NA	many	TRBJ2-5	CSARDGGRARFRETQYF	TGCAGTGCTAGAGATGGGGGCAGGGCGAGATTCCGAGAGACCCAGTACTTC
TRBV9	NA	NA	TRBJ2-3	CASSVDVSRTDTQYF	TGTGCCAGCAGCGTAGATGTCAGTCGGACAGATACGCAGTATTTT
TRBV2	TRBD1	many	TRBJ1-6	CASSEDRAGRNSPLHF	TGTGCCAGCAGTGAGGACAGGGCCGGGCGTAATTCACCCCTCCACTTT
TRBV9	NA	NA	TRBJ2-5	CASSVEGWGAETQYF	TGTGCCAGCAGCGTAGAAGGTTGGGGGGCGGAGACCCAGTACTTC
TRBV6-1	NA	few	TRBJ2-3	CASSAPHTDTQYF	TGTGCCAGCTCCGCCCCGCACACAGATACGCAGTATTTT
TRBV19	TRBD2	few	TRBJ2-1	CASSKPLLAFDNEQFF	TGTGCCAGTAGTAAACCCCTACTAGCGTTCGACAATGAGCAGTTCTTC
TRBV12-3/TRBV12-4	TRBD1	many	TRBJ1-1	CASSISTGGEAFF	TGTGCCAGCAGTATAAGTACAGGGGGCGAAGCTTTCTTT
TRBV27	NA	many	TRBJ2-5	CASRQLAAQETQYF	TGTGCCAGCAGGCAATTAGCGGCTCAAGAGACCCAGTACTTC
TRBV2	NA	many	TRBJ2-1	CASSGGEFNEQFF	TGTGCCAGCTCAGGGGGGGAGTTCAATGAGCAGTTCTTC
TRBV2	NA	many	TRBJ1-5	CASSSGGHQPQHF	TGTGCCAGCAGCAGCGGGGGTCATCAGCCCCAGCATTTT
TRBV14	NA	few	TRBJ2-1	CASSQGLVTYNEQFF	TGTGCCAGCAGCCAAGGACTAGTGACCTACAATGAGCAGTTCTTC
TRBV29-1	TRBD1	many	TRBJ2-7	CLPGQGPSFSYEQYF	TGCCTGCCAGGACAGGGGCCCTCCTTCTCCTACGAGCAGTACTTC
TRBV12-3/TRBV12-4	TRBD2	NA	TRBJ2-5	CASKTSGSVETQYF	TGTGCCAGCAAGACTAGCGGGAGCGTCGAGACCCAGTACTTC
TRBV6-1	TRBD1	many	TRBJ1-1	CASRNQQGAGTEAFF	TGTGCCAGCAGGAACCAACAGGGGGCCGGCACTGAAGCTTTCTTT
TRBV20-1	TRBD1	many	TRBJ1-6	CSARERTGVSPNSPLHF	TGCAGTGCTAGAGAACGGACAGGGGTCTCCCCCAATTCACCCCTCCACTTT
TRBV7-2	TRBD1	many	TRBJ2-7	CASSLQGVSLEQYF	TGTGCCAGCAGCTTACAGGGGGTGTCGCTCGAGCAGTACTTC
TRBV7-9	TRBD2	many	TRBJ2-1	CASSHPGGAGDEQFF	TGTGCCAGCAGCCACCCGGGGGGAGCGGGCGATGAGCAGTTCTTC
TRBV10-3	TRBD1	many	TRBJ2-5	CASLPGTAEETQYF	TGTGCCTCGCTGCCCGGGACAGCAGAAGAGACCCAGTACTTC
TRBV18	NA	few	TRBJ1-5	CASSRQQSNQPQHF	TGTGCCAGCTCACGGCAACAGAGCAATCAGCCCCAGCATTTT
TRBV27	NA	NA	TRBJ2-7	CASRKTGFYEQYF	TGTGCCAGCAGAAAGACAGGCTTCTACGAGCAGTACTTC
TRBV28	NA	many	TRBJ2-3	CASSLNHRTDTQYF	TGTGCCAGCAGTTTAAACCACCGCACAGATACGCAGTATTTT
TRBV2	NA	many	TRBJ1-5	CASSVYGTHNQPQHF	TGTGCCAGCAGTGTTTACGGGACCCATAATCAGCCCCAGCATTTT
TRBV20-1	TRBD2	many	TRBJ2-1	CSARDRGTNNEQFF	TGCAGTGCTAGAGACAGAGGGACTAACAATGAGCAGTTCTTC
TRBV7-9	NA	NA	TRBJ2-2	CASSGAGSEGTGELFF	TGTGCCAGCTCTGGGGCGGGGTCCGAGGGAACCGGGGAGCTGTTTTTT
TRBV5-1	TRBD1	few	TRBJ2-5	CASSLGQGLAVETQYF	TGCGCCAGCAGCTTGGGACAGGGGCTGGCGGTAGAGACCCAGTACTTC
TRBV19	NA	many	TRBJ1-5	CASSGGTSMQPQHF	TGTGCCAGTAGCGGCGGGACGTCAATGCAGCCCCAGCATTTT
TRBV20-1	NA	many	TRBJ2-7	CSATNPRDLPYEQYF	TGCAGTGCTACTAATCCTAGGGACTTACCCTACGAGCAGTACTTC
TRBV27	TRBD1	NA	TRBJ1-4	CASSIMGQGFGENEKLFF	TGTGCCAGCAGTATCATGGGACAGGGTTTTGGGGAAAATGAAAAACTGTTTTTT
TRBV20-1	TRBD1	NA	TRBJ2-7	CSAAWGTGGVYEQYF	TGCAGTGCTGCTTGGGGGACAGGGGGCGTTTACGAGCAGTACTTC
TRBV9	NA	many	TRBJ2-1	CASSGVGYNEQFF	TGTGCCAGCAGCGGCGTGGGATACAATGAGCAGTTCTTC
TRBV27	NA	many	TRBJ1-4	CASSSISEGRREKLFF	TGTGCCAGCAGTTCGATTTCCGAGGGAAGAAGGGAAAAACTGTTTTTT
TRBV7-9	NA	NA	TRBJ2-1	CASSQPGVGNEQFF	TGTGCCAGCAGCCAGCCGGGAGTAGGCAATGAGCAGTTCTTC
TRBV28	NA	NA	TRBJ2-7	CASSLLGGGAYYEQYF	TGTGCCAGCAGTTTATTAGGAGGCGGAGCCTACTACGAGCAGTACTTC
TRBV28	TRBD1	few	TRBJ1-6	CASSGDRGRGNSPLHF	TGTGCCAGCAGTGGGGACAGGGGCCGAGGGAATTCACCCCTCCACTTT
TRBV20-1	NA	many	TRBJ2-7	CSADRDRFSYEQYF	TGCAGTGCGGACCGGGACCGTTTTTCCTACGAGCAGTACTTC
TRBV10-3	TRBD1	many	TRBJ1-1	CAISTGTGPARFIF	TGTGCCATCAGTACCGGGACAGGCCCCGCTCGGTTTATCTTT
TRBV28	NA	NA	TRBJ1-1	CASTIQMNTEAFF	TGTGCCAGCACTATACAAATGAACACTGAAGCTTTCTTT
TRBV5-1	NA	few	TRBJ2-3	CASSLLDPTFDTQYF	TGCGCCAGCAGCTTGCTGGACCCCACGTTTGATACGCAGTATTTT
TRBV12-3/TRBV12-4	TRBD1	many	TRBJ2-1	CASSIQGWLAKKNNEQFF	TGTGCCAGCAGCATACAGGGGTGGTTAGCGAAGAAGAACAATGAGCAGTTCTTC
TRBV28	NA	many	TRBJ1-2	CASSSPSDSRYGYTF	TGTGCCAGCAGTTCACCGTCGGACAGCCGCTATGGCTACACCTTC
TRBV12-3/TRBV12-4	NA	many	TRBJ2-7	CASSFFEGDEQYF	TGTGCCAGCAGTTTTTTTGAGGGGGACGAGCAGTACTTC
TRBV28	NA	few	TRBJ2-7	CASLSTGTREQYF	TGTGCCAGTCTTTCCACCGGGACTCGCGAGCAGTACTTC
TRBV29-1	TRBD1	NA	TRBJ1-1	CSVDGQANTEAFF	TGCAGCGTTGATGGACAGGCGAACACTGAAGCTTTCTTT
TRBV7-9	NA	many	TRBJ1-4	CVTGNEKLFF	TGTGTCACAGGGAATGAAAAACTGTTTTTT
TRBV13	NA	few	TRBJ2-7	CASKGELGVHEQYF	TGTGCCAGCAAAGGGGAACTAGGGGTGCACGAGCAGTACTTC
TRBV5-1	NA	NA	TRBJ1-6	CASSLRAGNNSPLHF	TGCGCCAGCAGCTTGCGAGCAGGAAATAATTCACCCCTCCACTTT
TRBV2	NA	many	TRBJ2-2	CASTWDTGELFF	TGTGCCAGCACCTGGGATACCGGGGAGCTGTTTTTT
TRBV2	TRBD1	many	TRBJ2-7	CASTGGTGDYEQYF	TGTGCCAGCACCGGAGGGACAGGGGATTACGAGCAGTACTTC
TRBV12-3/TRBV12-4	NA	many	TRBJ1-3	CASSSTGPSSGNTIYF	TGTGCCAGCAGTTCAACGGGACCGAGCTCTGGAAACACCATATATTTT
TRBV20-1	NA	NA	TRBJ2-7	CSARDTEKGISYEQYF	TGCAGTGCTAGGGACACTGAAAAGGGAATCTCCTACGAGCAGTACTTC
TRBV28	TRBD1	many	TRBJ2-7	CATTGNPDGQYF	TGTGCCACGACAGGGAACCCAGACGGGCAGTACTTC
TRBV11-3	NA	many	TRBJ2-1	CASSLVPLPYNEQFF	TGTGCCAGCAGCTTAGTTCCGTTACCGTACAATGAGCAGTTCTTC
TRBV5-1	NA	NA	TRBJ1-4	CASSLDRVEEKLFF	TGCGCCAGCAGCTTGGACCGGGTGGAAGAAAAACTGTTTTTT
TRBV6-2/TRBV6-3	NA	NA	TRBJ2-5	CATRVISQETQYF	TGTGCCACTCGTGTTATCAGCCAAGAGACCCAGTACTTC
TRBV6-2/TRBV6-3	NA	NA	TRBJ1-5	CASSYSEAGIANQPQHF	TGTGCCAGCAGTTACTCGGAGGCGGGCATAGCGAATCAGCCCCAGCATTTT
TRBV12-3/TRBV12-4	TRBD1	many	TRBJ1-5	CASSLGTGESNQPQHF	TGTGCCAGCAGTTTAGGGACAGGGGAAAGCAATCAGCCCCAGCATTTT
TRBV18	TRBD1	many	TRBJ1-2	CASSEGTDPLYGYTF	TGTGCCAGCTCGGAGGGGACAGATCCACTCTATGGCTACACCTTC